This TCR beta chain was documented in a study of identifying expanded T cells in peripheral blood. General study points: Technical replicates showed around 1.2 changed clones; approximately 2 weeks roughly 15; four weeks 19. Roughly 2-week clone count variance significantly increased as total template count grew.

Of note for this clone: Its specificity is not known.

The table came from immunoSEQ multiplex PCR; TCRdb's copy has only in-frame clones and leaves some out. The sample includes around 120,000 clones, more than 80% of them seen just once. The CDR3 totals 15 residues. V lost 0 bases and J 2 bases, leaving 11 bases between the germline ends. Germline V lookup: CDR1 SGHNT, CDR2 YYREEE (reference sequence). No infections or other immune events were documented during collection. The V call is TRBV5-4, the J call TRBJ1-1; D ambiguous. The sequencing input was blood. This clonotype was sampled from a person aged 18 to 75 in good health. CDR3 sequence: CASSLGGPINTEAFF. CDR3 bases: TGTGCCAGCAGCTTGGGCGGACCGATAAACACTGAAGCTTTCTTT.